This entry lists 23 T cell receptor beta chains sequenced from one sample in a study of shared clonotypes between healthy human individuals. Method: immunoSEQ multiplex PCR; TCRdb's copy keeps in-frame clones and lacks some. The top ten clones hold approximately 12% of a sample with about 460,000 clones, 77% of them seen once. Sequencing was carried out using PBMCs. Receptors originate from a woman in her forties in good health. Some clones in this sample may be carry-over from other donors' samples.

The rearrangement joins TRBV29-1 to TRBJ2-3, with D perhaps given as TRBD1 or TRBD2 (5 bases each). The CDR3 runs 14 residues. Trimming shortened V by 3 bases and J by 2 bases, and 12 bases separated the two germline ends. Germline CDR1 is SQVTM and CDR2 is ANQGSEA. The CDR3 reads CSVDESGTTDTQYF. The CDR3 coding sequence is TGCAGCGTTGATGAGTCGGGGACCACAGATACGCAGTATTTT.

The chain links TRBV4-3 to TRBJ2-2; D may match TRBD1 or TRBD2 (5 bases each). This CDR3 contains 18 residues. Germline V CDR1 and CDR2: LGHNA, YSLEER. V was clipped by 1 base and J by 0 bases, with 15 bases between them. CDR3 sequence (DNA): TGCGCCAGCAGCCAAGTCAATCCGGGACGGGCGAACACCGGGGAGCTGTTTTTT. Translating gives CASSQVNPGRANTGELFF.

The chain combines TRBV7-9 with TRBJ2-3; 7 bases line up with TRBD2. Germline trimming cut 5 bases from V and 6 bases from J; bases unmatched to any gene: 2. CDR1 is SEHNR, CDR2 FQNEAQ, per germline (reference sequence). The CDR3 contains 12 residues. In nucleotides, the CDR3 is TGTGCCAGCAGCACGACTAGCGATACGCAGTATTTT. Translated: CASSTTSDTQYF.

This sequence joins TRBV5-5 and TRBJ1-2; D is possibly TRBD1 (5 bases). V lost 2 bases and J 3 bases, leaving 20 bases between the germline ends. CDR1 and CDR2 (germline): SGHKS, YYEKEE (reference sequence). The CDR3 runs 17 residues. The CDR3 coding sequence is TGTGCCAGCAGCTTAGGGATACGGGGCGATAGGTACTATGGCTACACCTTC. It is translated as CASSLGIRGDRYYGYTF.

CDR3 sequence: CAASGTASYEQYF. The CDR3 nucleotides are TGCGCCGCTTCCGGGACAGCCTCCTACGAGCAGTACTTC. The chain recombines TRBV10-2 with TRBJ2-7, with 7 bases lining up with TRBD1. Germline CDR1 and CDR2: WSHSY and SAAADI. The CDR3 contains 13 residues. The J segment lost 0 bases and the V segment lost 11 bases, leaving 7 bases of the junction unmatched.

V is TRBV7-9 and J is TRBJ2-7; a possible D gene is TRBD1 (6 bases). Per germline, CDR1 SEHNR and CDR2 FQNEAQ (reference sequence). The CDR3 has 14 residues. V gave up 2 bases and J gave up 2 bases, with 10 bases separating them. In DNA, the CDR3 is TGTGCCAGCAGCTTATCCGGGACAACCTACGAGCAGTACTTC. It is translated as CASSLSGTTYEQYF.

This chain connects TRBV7-9 to TRBJ1-5; D unresolved. Germline values: CDR1 SEHNR, CDR2 FQNEAQ (reference sequence). V dropped 3 bases and J dropped 4 bases, with 7 bases sitting between them. The CDR3 loop spans 13 amino acids. The CDR3 is CASSFRDNQPQHF. The CDR3 bases are TGTGCCAGCAGCTTTAGAGATAATCAGCCCCAGCATTTT. Complete variable domain (other parts from reference TRBV7-9 and TRBJ1-5): DTGVSQNPRHKITKRGQNVTFRCDPISEHNRLYWYRQTLGQGPEFLTYFQNEAQLEKSRLLSDRFSAERPKGSFSTLEIQRTEQGDSAMYLCASSFRDNQPQHFGDGTRLSIL.

V usage is TRBV27 and J usage is TRBJ2-1; 7 nucleotides line up with TRBD2. Germline loops: CDR1 MNHEY, CDR2 SMNVEV (reference sequence). The CDR3 loop spans 17 amino acids. J was trimmed by 4 bases and V by 0 bases; bases with no gene match: 9. In DNA, the CDR3 is TGTGCCAGCAGTTTATCCTACTTTCTAGCGGCATACAATGAGCAGTTCTTC. Its protein product is CASSLSYFLAAYNEQFF.

V gene TRBV10-1 combines with J gene TRBJ2-7, with TRBD1 identical over 9 bases. This CDR3 contains 15 residues. Per germline, CDR1 WNHNN and CDR2 SYGVQD (reference sequence). V trimming: 3 bases; J trimming: 4 bases; junction bases outside the gene matches: 7. The CDR3 is CASSEGIGQGYEQYF. The CDR3, as DNA: TGCGCCAGCAGTGAAGGTATTGGACAGGGGTACGAGCAGTACTTC.

The genes are TRBV10-3 and TRBJ1-2, with a weak D call TRBD1 (5 bases). Germline lookup yields CDR1 ENHRY and CDR2 SYGVKD. V was cut by 1 base and J by 2 bases, with 5 bases left in between. CDR3 length: 13 residues. CDR3 sequence reads: CAISEWGNYGYTF. The CDR3 DNA reads as TGTGCCATCAGTGAGTGGGGGAACTATGGCTACACCTTC.

Comment on this clone: A read error is possible here, since a much larger clone lies one base away. The sample holds other DNA sequences that translate to the same CDR3. The chain recombines TRBV9 with TRBJ2-2; D is possibly TRBD2 (5 bases). CDR1 SGDLS and CDR2 YYNGEE come from the germline V gene. The CDR3 has 15 residues. Here the CDR3 DNA reads TGTGCCAGCAGCGTAGAGGTTGGGAACACCGGGGAGCTGTTCTTT. It specifies CASSVEVGNTGELFF.

The genes are TRBV28 and TRBJ2-3; a weak D match, TRBD2 (6 bases). Trimming removed 4 bases from V and 3 bases from J, with 17 bases in between. Looked up from germline, CDR1 is MDHEN and CDR2 is SYDVKM. The CDR3 loop spans 16 amino acids. CDR3 sequence (DNA): TGTGCCAGCAGTTCCTTAGGCGGGACTCAGACAGATACGCAGTATTTT. Translated: CASSSLGGTQTDTQYF.

This clone was observed a few times. Being one base from a much bigger clone, this may be a read error. The chain carries TRBV27 and TRBJ2-7; tentatively, D is TRBD2 (6 bases). V was pared by 1 base and J by 1 base, with 11 bases between. From germline, CDR1 is MNHEY and CDR2 SMNVEV (reference sequence). This CDR3 comprises 15 residues. In nucleotides, the CDR3 is TGTGCCAGCAGTTTATTTGCTGGGAGGTCCTACGAGCAGTACTTC. As protein: CASSLFAGRSYEQYF.

This clone was seen only a few times. The rearrangement links TRBV18 to TRBJ1-1, with 8 bases identical to TRBD1. Germline V gene sequence: CDR1 KGHSH, CDR2 LQKENI. The CDR3 loop spans 14 amino acids. V gave up 2 bases and J gave up 7 bases; unmatched junction bases: 6. CDR3 region: CASSPSRTGLEAFF. CDR3 DNA: TGTGCCAGCTCACCATCCCGGACAGGGCTTGAAGCTTTCTTT.

This clone was seen ten or more times. The chain links TRBV6-4 to TRBJ1-1, with D maybe TRBD1 (6 bases). V dropped 4 bases and J dropped 6 bases, with 15 bases sitting between them. The CDR3 runs to 14 residues. CDR1 MRHNA and CDR2 SNTAGT come from the germline V gene. CDR3 nucleotide sequence: TGTGCCAGCAGTGCCCCTCGGGGGCCCCCTGAAGCTTTCTTT. Encoded protein: CASSAPRGPPEAFF.

Remarks on this clone: A far bigger clonotype differs at one base, so this is likely a read error. The chain joins TRBV27 to TRBJ2-1; 9 bases align to TRBD2. The CDR3 extends over 16 amino acids. The V and J ends lost 6 bases and 10 bases, in that order; junction bases with no gene match: 16. The germline V gene encodes CDR1 MNHEY and CDR2 SMNVEV (reference sequence). The chain's CDR3 is CASRAPAGGPLREQFF. CDR3 nucleotides: TGTGCCAGCAGAGCCCCAGCGGGAGGCCCTTTAAGGGAGCAGTTCTTC.

A remark on this clone: Given a far larger clone just one base away, this is likely a sequencing read error. The chain joins TRBV30 to TRBJ1-2; weak D call: TRBD1 (5 bases). This CDR3 has 12 residues. The V gene lost 8 bases and the J gene lost 4 bases, with 14 bases spanning the gap. CDR1 and CDR2 from the germline V gene are GTSNPN and SVGIG (reference sequence). CDR3 nucleotides: TGTGCCCTTGCCCGGGACTCCTATGGCTACACCTTC. Its protein is CALARDSYGYTF.

This chain uses TRBV4-3 with TRBJ1-1; D is possibly TRBD1 (6 bases). The CDR3 spans 15 residues. Germline values: CDR1 LGHNA, CDR2 YSLEER. V gave up 1 base and J gave up 5 bases, with 14 bases separating them. The CDR3 is CASSQVTAGATEAFF. The CDR3 DNA sequence: TGCGCCAGCAGCCAAGTTACGGCAGGGGCTACTGAAGCTTTCTTT.

The genes are TRBV28 and TRBJ1-2; no firm D call. The length of the CDR3 is 16 residues. Germline CDR1 and CDR2: MDHEN and SYDVKM. V was shortened by 2 bases and J by 0 bases, with 13 bases between the two germline ends. CDR3 amino acids: CASSLRGPYTNYGYTF. CDR3 nucleotides: TGTGCCAGCAGTTTAAGAGGACCGTACACTAACTATGGCTACACCTTC.

This sequence joins TRBV7-9 and TRBJ1-1; no firm D call. This CDR3 contains 13 residues. V lost 3 bases and J 4 bases, leaving 9 bases between the germline ends. From germline, CDR1 is SEHNR and CDR2 FQNEAQ (reference sequence). CDR3 sequence: CASSFLEGTEAFF. The CDR3, as DNA: TGTGCCAGCAGCTTTCTAGAGGGCACTGAAGCTTTCTTT. Variable domain in full (rest from reference TRBV7-9 and TRBJ1-1): DTGVSQNPRHKITKRGQNVTFRCDPISEHNRLYWYRQTLGQGPEFLTYFQNEAQLEKSRLLSDRFSAERPKGSFSTLEIQRTEQGDSAMYLCASSFLEGTEAFFGQGTRLTVV.

J is TRBJ2-7 and V is TRBV6-5; possible D gene TRBD1, 5 bases. The CDR3 contains 14 residues. Germline assignment: CDR1 MNHEY and CDR2 SVGAGI. V lost 0 bases and J 2 bases, leaving 8 bases between the germline ends. Written as DNA, the CDR3 is TGTGCCAGCAGTTACTCGATACAGGCCTACGAGCAGTACTTC. Its translation: CASSYSIQAYEQYF.

For the CDR3, the DNA is TGTGCCAGCAGCAAAGGGGTTAGTAGCCCGTCGTGGTCCTACGAGCAGTACTTC. Translation: CASSKGVSSPSWSYEQYF. The chain uses TRBV21-1 and TRBJ2-7; whether TRBD2, the table's D call, matches the DNA was not checked. TRBV21-1 constitutes a pseudogene. The CDR3 is 18 amino acids.

In its sample, this clone was seen a few times. The rearrangement joins TRBV21-1 to TRBJ2-7; TRBD1 is the table's D call and was not checked against the DNA. TRBV21-1 corresponds to a pseudogene. The CDR3 extends over 16 amino acids. The CDR3 loop reads CASSLSRVGAGYEQYF. The CDR3 DNA is TGTGCCAGCAGCCTAAGCAGGGTAGGGGCCGGCTACGAGCAGTACTTC.